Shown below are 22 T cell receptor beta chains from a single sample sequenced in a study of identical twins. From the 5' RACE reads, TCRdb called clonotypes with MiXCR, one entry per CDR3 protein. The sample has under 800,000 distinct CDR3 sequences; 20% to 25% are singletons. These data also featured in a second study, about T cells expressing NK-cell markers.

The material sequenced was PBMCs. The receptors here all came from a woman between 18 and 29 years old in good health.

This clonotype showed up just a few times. CDR3 sequence: CASTSGGRPTYEQYF. The DNA of the CDR3 is TGTGCCAGCACCTCGGGTGGACGGCCGACCTACGAGCAGTACTTC. The chain couples TRBV6-2 or TRBV6-3 to TRBJ2-7, with D uncertain. The CDR3 runs 15 residues. Germline V gene lookup returns CDR1 MNHEY and CDR2 SVGEGT. With 7 bases removed from V and 2 bases from J, the gap between germline ends came to 18 bases.

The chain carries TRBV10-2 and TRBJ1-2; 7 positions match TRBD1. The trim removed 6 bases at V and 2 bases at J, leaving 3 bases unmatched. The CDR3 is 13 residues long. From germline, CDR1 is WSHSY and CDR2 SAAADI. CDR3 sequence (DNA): TGCGCCAGCAGGGAGGACAGGAACTATGGCTACACCTTC. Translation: CASREDRNYGYTF.

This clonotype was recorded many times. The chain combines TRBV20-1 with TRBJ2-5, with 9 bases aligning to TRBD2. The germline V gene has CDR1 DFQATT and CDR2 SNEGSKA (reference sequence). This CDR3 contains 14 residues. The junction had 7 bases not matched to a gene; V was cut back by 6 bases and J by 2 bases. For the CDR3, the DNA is TGCAGTGCCCCCGGCGGGGGGGGGCAAGAGACCCAGTACTTC. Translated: CSAPGGGGQETQYF.

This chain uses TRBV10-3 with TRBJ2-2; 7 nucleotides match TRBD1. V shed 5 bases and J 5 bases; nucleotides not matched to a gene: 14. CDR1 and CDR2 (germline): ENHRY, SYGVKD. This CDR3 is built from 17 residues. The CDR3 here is CAISPLGGTASTGELFF. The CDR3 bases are TGTGCCATCAGTCCTCTGGGTGGGACAGCTTCTACCGGGGAGCTGTTTTTT.

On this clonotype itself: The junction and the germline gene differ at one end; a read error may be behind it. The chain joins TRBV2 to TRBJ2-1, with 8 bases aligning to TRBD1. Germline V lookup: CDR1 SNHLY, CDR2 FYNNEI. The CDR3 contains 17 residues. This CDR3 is CACSLVIGQGIYNEQFF. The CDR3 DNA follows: TGTGCCTGCAGTTTAGTGATAGGACAGGGAATTTACAATGAGCAGTTCTTC.

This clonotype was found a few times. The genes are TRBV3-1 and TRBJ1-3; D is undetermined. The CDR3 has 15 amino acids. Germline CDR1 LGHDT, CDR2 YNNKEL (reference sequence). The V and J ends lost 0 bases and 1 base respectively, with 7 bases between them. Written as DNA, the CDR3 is TGTGCCAGCAGCCAAGATTGGTCGTCTGGAAACACCATATATTTT. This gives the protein CASSQDWSSGNTIYF.

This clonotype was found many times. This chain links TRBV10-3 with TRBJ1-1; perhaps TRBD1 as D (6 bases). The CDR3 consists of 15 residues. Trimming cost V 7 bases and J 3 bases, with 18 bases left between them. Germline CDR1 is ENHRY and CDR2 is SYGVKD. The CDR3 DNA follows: TGTGCCATCACTCCAACAGGGTTGGCGGACACTGAAGCTTTCTTT. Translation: CAITPTGLADTEAFF.

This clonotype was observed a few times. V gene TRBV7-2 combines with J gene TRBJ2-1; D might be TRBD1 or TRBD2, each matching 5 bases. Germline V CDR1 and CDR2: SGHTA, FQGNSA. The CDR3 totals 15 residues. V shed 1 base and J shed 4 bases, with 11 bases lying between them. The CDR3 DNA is TGTGCCAGCAGCTTAGTATCGGGACCTTACAATGAGCAGTTCTTC. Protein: CASSLVSGPYNEQFF. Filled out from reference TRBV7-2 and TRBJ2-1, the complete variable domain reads GAGVSQSPSNKVTEKGKDVELRCDPISGHTALYWYRQSLGQGLEFLIYFQGNSAPDKSGLPSDRFSAERTGGSVSTLTIQRTQQEDSAVYLCASSLVSGPYNEQFFGPGTRLTVL.

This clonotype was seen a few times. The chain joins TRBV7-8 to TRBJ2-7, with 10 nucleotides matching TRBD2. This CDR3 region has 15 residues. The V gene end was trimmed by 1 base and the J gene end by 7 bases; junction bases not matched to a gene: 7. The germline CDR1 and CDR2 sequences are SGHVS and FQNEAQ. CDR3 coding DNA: TGTGCCAGCAGCTTAGTGCCGGGACTAGCGTCAGAGCAGTACTTC. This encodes CASSLVPGLASEQYF.

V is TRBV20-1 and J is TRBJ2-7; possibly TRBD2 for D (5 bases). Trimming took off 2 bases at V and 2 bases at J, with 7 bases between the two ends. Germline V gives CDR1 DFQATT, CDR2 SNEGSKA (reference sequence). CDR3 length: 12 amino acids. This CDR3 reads CSARSSPYEQYF. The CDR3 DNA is TGCAGTGCTAGATCTAGCCCCTACGAGCAGTACTTC.

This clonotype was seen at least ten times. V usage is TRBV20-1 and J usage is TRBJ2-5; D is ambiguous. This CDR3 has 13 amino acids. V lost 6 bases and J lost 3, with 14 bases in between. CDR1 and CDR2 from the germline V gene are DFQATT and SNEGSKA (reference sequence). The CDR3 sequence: CSATRGTEETQYF. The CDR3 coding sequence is TGCAGTGCCACGCGCGGAACGGAAGAGACCCAGTACTTC.

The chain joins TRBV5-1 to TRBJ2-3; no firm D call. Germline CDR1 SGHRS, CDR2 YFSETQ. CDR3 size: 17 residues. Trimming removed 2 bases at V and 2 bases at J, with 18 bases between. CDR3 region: CASSLPGTYKDTDTQYF. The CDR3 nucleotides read TGCGCCAGCAGCTTACCAGGCACGTACAAAGACACAGATACGCAGTATTTT.

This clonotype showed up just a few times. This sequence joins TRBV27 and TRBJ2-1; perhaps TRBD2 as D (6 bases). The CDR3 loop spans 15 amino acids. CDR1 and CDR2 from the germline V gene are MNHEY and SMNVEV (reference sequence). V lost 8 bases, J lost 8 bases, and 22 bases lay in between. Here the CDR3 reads CASGPGLPREDEQFF. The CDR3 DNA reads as TGTGCCAGCGGGCCGGGACTCCCCAGGGAGGATGAGCAGTTCTTC.

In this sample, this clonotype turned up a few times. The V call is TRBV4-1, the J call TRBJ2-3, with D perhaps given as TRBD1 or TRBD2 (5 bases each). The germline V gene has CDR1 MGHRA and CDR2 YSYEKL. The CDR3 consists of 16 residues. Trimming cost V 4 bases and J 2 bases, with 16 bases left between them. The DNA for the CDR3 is TGCGCCAGCAGCCCCCACGGGGCCAAGGCCACAGATACGCAGTATTTT. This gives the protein CASSPHGAKATDTQYF.

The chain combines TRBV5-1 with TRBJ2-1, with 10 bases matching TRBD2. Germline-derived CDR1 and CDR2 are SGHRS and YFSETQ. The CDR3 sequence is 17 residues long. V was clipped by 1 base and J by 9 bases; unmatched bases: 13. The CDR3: CASSLTSGAIPLSEQFF. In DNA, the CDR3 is TGCGCCAGCAGCTTGACTAGCGGGGCAATACCTCTTAGTGAGCAGTTCTTC.

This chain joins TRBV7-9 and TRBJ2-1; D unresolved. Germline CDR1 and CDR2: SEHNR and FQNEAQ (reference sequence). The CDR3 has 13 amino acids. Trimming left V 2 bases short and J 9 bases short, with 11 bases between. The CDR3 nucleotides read TGTGCCAGCAGCTTACTGGACGAAAGTGAGCAGTTCTTC. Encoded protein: CASSLLDESEQFF.

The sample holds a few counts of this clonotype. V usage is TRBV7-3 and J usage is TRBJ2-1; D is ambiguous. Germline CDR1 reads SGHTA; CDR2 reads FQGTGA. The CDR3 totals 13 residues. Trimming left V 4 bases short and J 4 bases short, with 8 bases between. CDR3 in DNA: TGTGCCAGCAGCTCGGACCGTTACAATGAGCAGTTCTTC. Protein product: CASSSDRYNEQFF.

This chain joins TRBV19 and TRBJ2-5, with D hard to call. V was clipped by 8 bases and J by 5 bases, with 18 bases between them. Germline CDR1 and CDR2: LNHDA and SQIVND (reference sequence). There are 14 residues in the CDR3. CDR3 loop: CASSPNVGSETQYF. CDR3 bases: TGTGCCAGTTCGCCAAACGTAGGTAGTGAGACCCAGTACTTC.

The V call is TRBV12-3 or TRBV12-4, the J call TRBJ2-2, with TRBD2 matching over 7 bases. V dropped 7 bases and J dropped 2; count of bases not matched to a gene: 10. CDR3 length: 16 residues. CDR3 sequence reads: CASTPSGGGNTGELFF. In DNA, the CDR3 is TGTGCCAGCACCCCTTCGGGGGGAGGTAACACCGGGGAGCTGTTTTTT.

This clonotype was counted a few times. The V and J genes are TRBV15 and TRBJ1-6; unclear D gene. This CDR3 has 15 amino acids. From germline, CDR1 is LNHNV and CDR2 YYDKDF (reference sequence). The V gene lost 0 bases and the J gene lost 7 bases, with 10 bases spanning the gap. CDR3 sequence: CATSRDKGGNSPLHF. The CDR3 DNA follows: TGTGCCACCAGCAGAGATAAGGGTGGCAATTCACCCCTCCACTTT.

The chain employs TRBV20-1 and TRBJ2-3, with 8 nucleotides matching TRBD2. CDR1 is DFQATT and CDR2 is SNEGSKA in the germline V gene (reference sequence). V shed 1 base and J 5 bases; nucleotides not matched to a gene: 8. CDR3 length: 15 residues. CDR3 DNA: TGCAGTGCTAGAGTCCCAGCGGGGGCCGGAGATACGCAGTATTTT. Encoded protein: CSARVPAGAGDTQYF.

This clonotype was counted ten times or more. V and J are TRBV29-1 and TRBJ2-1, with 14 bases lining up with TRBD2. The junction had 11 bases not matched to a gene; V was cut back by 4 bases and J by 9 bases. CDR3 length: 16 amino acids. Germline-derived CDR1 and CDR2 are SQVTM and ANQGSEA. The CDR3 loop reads CSVAKGLAGVGGEQFF. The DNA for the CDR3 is TGCAGCGTTGCTAAGGGACTAGCGGGGGTCGGAGGTGAGCAGTTCTTC.